This T cell receptor beta chain is drawn from a study of cytomegalovirus exposure and HLA in healthy donors. Broader study findings: As immune exposure information, only CMV serostatus was available. Researchers reported in a later analysis that common viral pathogens appeared linked to several top clusters.

Note on this clone: The antigen remains undetermined.

Each donor's status was that of a healthy bone marrow donor. 60 Vbeta and 13 Jbeta primers were used in PCR. Clones were sequenced by immunoSEQ multiplex PCR, and TCRdb holds only the in-frame ones, with some missing. The data contain hundreds of thousands of clones, roughly 82% of them singletons. Sequencing was carried out using PBMCs. The receptor was isolated from a man aged 35 to 55 in good health and CMV-seropositive.

The CDR3 region is CASSVDVWRERVTGELFF. CDR3 bases: TGTGCCAGCAGCGTAGACGTGTGGCGGGAACGAGTCACCGGGGAGCTGTTTTTT. The V and J genes are TRBV9 and TRBJ2-2; D possibly corresponds to TRBD2 (6 bases). CDR1 and CDR2 (germline): SGDLS, YYNGEE. The CDR3 consists of 18 residues. V shed 0 bases and J shed 4 bases, with 19 bases lying between them.